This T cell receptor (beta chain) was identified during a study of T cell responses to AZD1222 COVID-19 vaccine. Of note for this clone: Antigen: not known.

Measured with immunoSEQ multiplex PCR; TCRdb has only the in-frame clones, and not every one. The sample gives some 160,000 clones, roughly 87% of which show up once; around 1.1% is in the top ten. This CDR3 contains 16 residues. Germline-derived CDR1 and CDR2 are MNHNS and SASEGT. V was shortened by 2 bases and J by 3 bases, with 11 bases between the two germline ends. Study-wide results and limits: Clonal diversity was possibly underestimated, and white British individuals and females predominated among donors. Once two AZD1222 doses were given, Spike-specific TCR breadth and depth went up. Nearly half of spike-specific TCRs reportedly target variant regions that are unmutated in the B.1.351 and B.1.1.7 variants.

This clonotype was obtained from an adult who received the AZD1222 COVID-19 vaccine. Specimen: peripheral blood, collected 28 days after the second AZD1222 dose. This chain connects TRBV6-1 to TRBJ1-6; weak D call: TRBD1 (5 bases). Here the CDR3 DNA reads TGTGCCAGCAGTGAATCGGGGGTCTTCTATAATTCACCCCTCCACTTT. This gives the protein CASSESGVFYNSPLHF.